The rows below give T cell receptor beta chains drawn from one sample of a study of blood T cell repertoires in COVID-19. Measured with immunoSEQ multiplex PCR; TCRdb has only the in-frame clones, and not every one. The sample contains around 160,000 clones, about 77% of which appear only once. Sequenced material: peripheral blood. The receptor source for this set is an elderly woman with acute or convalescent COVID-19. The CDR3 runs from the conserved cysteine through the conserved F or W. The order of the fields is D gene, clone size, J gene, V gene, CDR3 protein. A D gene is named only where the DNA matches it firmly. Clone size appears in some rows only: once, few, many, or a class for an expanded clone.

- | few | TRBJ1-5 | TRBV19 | CASSILRGSNQPQHF
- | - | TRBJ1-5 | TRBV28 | CASSLRQNNQPQHF
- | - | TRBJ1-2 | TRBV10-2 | CASTPVTGQNYGYTF
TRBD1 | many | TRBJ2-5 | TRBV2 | CASSEFGQGQETQYF
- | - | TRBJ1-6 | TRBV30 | CAWSTISHSPLHF
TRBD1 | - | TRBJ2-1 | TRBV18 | CASSPPPGQGYNEQFF
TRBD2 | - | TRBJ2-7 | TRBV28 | CASSLQGGGRAHEQYF
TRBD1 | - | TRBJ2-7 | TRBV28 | CASRRGTGAYEQYF
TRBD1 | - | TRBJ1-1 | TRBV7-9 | CASSLGQGEAEAFF
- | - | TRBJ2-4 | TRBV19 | CASSEQVAKNIQYF
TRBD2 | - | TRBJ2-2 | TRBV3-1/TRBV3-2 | CASSSPGLERTGELFF
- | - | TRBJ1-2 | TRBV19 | CASSKIGQLDLLYGYTF
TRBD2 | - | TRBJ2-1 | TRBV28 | CASSSLLAGGSYNEQFF
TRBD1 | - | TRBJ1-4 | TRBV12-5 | CASGPDSFPGGLNNEKLFF
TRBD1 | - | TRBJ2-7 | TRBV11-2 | CASSLEAGGTYEQYF
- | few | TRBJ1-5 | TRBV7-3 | CASSPGNSNQPQHF
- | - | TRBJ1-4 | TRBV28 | CASSFPMSGGEKLFF
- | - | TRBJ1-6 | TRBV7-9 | CASSLGGNSPLHF
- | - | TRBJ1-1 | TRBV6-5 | CASTTTQNTEAFF
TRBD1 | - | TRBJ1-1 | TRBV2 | CASTRTGGAFF
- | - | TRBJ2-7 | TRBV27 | CASSQRTGYEQYF
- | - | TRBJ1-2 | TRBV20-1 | CSARGQNPYGYTF
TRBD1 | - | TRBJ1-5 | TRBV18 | CASSPGTGMNQPQHF
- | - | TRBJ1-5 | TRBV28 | CAVRADLNQPQHF
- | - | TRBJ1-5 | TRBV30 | CAWSAGKLSNQPQHF
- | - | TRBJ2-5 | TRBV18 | CASSPPSGVETQYF
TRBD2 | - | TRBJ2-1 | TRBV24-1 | CATSDSSGTSGRHSYNEQFF
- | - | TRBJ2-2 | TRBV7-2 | CASSKQGPVLNTGELFF
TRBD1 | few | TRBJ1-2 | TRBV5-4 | CASSLWDRAAGYTF
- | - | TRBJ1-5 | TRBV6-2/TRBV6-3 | CASSYALRGNQPQHF
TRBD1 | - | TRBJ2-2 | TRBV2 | CASSDRTGIVGELFF
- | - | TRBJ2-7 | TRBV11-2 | CASSTIGWQGAYEQYF
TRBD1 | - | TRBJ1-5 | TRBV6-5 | CASSYSTGGGQPQHF
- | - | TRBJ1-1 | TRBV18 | CASSQENLNTEAFF
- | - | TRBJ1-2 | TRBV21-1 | CASSKRGDRVFDGYTF
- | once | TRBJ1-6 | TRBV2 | CASHGDGGIRSPLHF
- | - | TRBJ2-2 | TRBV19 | CASSNRRVNTGELFF
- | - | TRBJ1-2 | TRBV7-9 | CASSPSGAGYTF
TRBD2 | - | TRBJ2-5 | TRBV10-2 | CASSGTSGTETQYF
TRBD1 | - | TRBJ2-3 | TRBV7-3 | CASSPGQGASDTQYF
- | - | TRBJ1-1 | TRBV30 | CAWSPPLGAEAFF
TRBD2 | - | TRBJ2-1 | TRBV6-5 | CASSYWGRAGSEQFF
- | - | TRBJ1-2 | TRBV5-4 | CASRHNRASNYGYTF
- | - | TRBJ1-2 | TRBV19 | CASTAGQGYGYTF
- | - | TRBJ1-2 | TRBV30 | CAWRRPTYGYTF
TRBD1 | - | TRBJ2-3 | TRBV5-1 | CASSSRDRAQDTQYF
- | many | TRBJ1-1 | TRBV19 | CASSPRDENTEAFF
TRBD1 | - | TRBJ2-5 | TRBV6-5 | CASSLQQGLETQYF
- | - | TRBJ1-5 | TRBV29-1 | CSVGQQENQPQHF
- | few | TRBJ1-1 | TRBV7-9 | CASDRLNTEAFF
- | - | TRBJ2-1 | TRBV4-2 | CASSQELQGTGAGGEQFF
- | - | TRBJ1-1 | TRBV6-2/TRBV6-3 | CASSYRGFGEAFF
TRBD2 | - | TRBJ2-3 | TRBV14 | CASSPGTSGSVSTDTQYF
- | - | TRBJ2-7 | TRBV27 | CASSPRHSYEQYF
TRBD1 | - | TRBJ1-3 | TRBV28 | CASSGQGNGNTIYF